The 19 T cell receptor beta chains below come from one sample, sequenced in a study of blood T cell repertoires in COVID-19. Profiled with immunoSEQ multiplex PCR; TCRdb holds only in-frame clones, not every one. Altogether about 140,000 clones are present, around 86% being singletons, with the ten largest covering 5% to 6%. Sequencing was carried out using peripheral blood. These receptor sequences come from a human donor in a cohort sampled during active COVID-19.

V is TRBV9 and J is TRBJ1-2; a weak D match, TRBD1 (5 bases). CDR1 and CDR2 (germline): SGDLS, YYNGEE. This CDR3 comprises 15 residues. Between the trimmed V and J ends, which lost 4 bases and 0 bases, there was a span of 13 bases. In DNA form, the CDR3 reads TGTGCCAGCAGCCATCCAGGCAGGGCTAACTATGGCTACACCTTC. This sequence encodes CASSHPGRANYGYTF.

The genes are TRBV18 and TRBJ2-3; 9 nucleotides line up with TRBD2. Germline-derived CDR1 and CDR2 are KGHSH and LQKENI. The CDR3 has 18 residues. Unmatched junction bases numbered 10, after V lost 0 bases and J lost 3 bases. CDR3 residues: CASSPPVLAGPATDTQYF. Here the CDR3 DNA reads TGTGCCAGCTCACCACCGGTACTAGCGGGCCCGGCGACAGATACGCAGTATTTT.

CDR3 protein: CASSDQQGGNEKLFF. CDR3 coding DNA: TGTGCCAGCAGTGACCAACAGGGGGGTAATGAAAAACTGTTTTTT. The J gene is TRBJ1-4, the V gene TRBV2; 8 bases are a match to TRBD1. From germline, CDR1 is SNHLY and CDR2 FYNNEI. With V trimmed by 3 bases and J by 4 bases, 4 bases remained unmatched. The CDR3 is 15 residues long.

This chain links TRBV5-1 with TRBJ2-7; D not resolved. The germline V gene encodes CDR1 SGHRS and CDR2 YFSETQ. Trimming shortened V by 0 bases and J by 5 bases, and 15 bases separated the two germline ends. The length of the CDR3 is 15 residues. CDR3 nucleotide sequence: TGCGCCAGCAGCTTGGCCGGGTGGATTGGCCACGAGCAGTACTTC. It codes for CASSLAGWIGHEQYF. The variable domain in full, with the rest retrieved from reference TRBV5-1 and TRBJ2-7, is KAGVTQTPRYLIKTRGQQVTLSCSPISGHRSVSWYQQTPGQGLQFLFEYFSETQRNKGNFPGRFSGRQFSNSRSEMNVSTLELGDSALYLCASSLAGWIGHEQYFGPGTRLTVT.

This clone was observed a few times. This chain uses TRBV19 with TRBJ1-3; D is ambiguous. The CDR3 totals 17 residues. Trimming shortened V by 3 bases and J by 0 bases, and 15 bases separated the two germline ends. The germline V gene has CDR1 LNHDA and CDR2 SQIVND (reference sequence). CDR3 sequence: CASSIIAGRSSGNTIYF. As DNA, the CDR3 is TGTGCCAGTAGTATCATCGCCGGGAGAAGCTCTGGAAACACCATATATTTT. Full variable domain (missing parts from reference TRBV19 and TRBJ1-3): DGGITQSPKYLFRKEGQNVTLSCEQNLNHDAMYWYRQDPGQGLRLIYYSQIVNDFQKGDIAEGYSVSREKKESFPLTVTSAQKNPTAFYLCASSIIAGRSSGNTIYFGEGSWLTVV.

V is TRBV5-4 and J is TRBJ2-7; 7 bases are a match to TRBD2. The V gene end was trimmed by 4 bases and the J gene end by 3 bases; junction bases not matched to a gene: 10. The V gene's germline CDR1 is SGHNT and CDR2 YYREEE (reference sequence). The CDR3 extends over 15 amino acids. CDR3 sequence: CASSLGGGKNYEQYF. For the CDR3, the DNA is TGTGCCAGCAGCCTTGGGGGGGGAAAGAACTACGAGCAGTACTTC.

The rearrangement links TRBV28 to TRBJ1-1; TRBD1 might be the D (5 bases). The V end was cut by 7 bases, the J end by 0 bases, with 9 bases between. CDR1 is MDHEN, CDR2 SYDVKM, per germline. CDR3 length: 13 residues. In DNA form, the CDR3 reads TGTGCCAGCACGGGGGTTCTGAACACTGAAGCTTTCTTT. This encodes CASTGVLNTEAFF.

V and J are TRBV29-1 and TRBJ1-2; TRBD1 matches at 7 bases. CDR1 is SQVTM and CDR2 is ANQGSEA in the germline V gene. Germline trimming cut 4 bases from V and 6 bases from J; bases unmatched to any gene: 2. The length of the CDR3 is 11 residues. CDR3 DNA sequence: TGCAGCGTTGGACAGGGACATGGCTACACCTTC. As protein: CSVGQGHGYTF.

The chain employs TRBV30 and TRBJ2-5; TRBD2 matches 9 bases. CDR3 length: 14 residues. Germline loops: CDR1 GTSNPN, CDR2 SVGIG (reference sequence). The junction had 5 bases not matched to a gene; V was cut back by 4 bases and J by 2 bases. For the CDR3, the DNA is TGTGCCTGGATGAAGCGGGGGGAACAAGAGACCCAGTACTTC. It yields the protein CAWMKRGEQETQYF.

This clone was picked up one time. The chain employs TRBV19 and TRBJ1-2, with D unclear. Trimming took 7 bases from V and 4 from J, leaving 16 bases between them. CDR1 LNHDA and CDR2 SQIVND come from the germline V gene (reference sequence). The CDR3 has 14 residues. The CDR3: CASTNSRVLYGYTF. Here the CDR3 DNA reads TGTGCCAGTACCAACTCCCGGGTTCTCTATGGCTACACCTTC.

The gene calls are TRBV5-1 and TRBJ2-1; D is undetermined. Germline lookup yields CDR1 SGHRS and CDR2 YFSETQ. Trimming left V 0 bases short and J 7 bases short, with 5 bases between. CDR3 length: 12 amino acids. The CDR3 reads CASSLAVNEQFF. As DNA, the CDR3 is TGCGCCAGCAGCTTGGCAGTGAATGAGCAGTTCTTC.

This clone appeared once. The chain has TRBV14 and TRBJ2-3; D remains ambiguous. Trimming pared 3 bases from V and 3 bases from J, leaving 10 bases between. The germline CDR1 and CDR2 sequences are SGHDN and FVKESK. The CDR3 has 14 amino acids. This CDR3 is CASSQTRGTDTQYF. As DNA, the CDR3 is TGTGCCAGCAGCCAGACCCGAGGTACAGATACGCAGTATTTT.

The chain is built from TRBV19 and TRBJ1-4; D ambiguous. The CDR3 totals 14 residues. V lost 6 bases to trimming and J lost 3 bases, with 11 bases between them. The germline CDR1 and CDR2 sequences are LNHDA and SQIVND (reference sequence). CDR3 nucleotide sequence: TGTGCCAGTAGCGAGGACTCCTCTAATGAAAAACTGTTTTTT. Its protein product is CASSEDSSNEKLFF.

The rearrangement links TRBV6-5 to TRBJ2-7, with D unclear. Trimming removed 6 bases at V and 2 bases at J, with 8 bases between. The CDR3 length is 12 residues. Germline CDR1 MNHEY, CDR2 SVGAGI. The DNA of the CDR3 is TGTGCCAGCAGACTCTCCCCCTACGAGCAGTACTTC. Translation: CASRLSPYEQYF.

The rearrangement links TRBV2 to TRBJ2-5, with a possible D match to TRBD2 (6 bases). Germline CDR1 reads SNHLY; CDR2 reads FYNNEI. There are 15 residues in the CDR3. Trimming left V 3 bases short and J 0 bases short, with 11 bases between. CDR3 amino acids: CASSETGTHQETQYF. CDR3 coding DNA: TGTGCCAGCAGTGAGACCGGGACTCACCAAGAGACCCAGTACTTC. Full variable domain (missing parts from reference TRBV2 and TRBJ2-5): EPEVTQTPSHQVTQMGQEVILRCVPISNHLYFYWYRQILGQKVEFLVSFYNNEISEKSEIFDDQFSVERPDGSNFTLKIRSTKLEDSAMYFCASSETGTHQETQYFGPGTRLLVL.

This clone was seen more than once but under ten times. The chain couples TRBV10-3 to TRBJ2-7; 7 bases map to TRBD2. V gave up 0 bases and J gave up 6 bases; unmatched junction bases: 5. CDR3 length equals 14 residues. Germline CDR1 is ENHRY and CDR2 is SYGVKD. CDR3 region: CAISESRGGIEQYF. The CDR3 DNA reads TGTGCCATCAGTGAGTCGAGGGGAGGGATCGAGCAGTACTTC.

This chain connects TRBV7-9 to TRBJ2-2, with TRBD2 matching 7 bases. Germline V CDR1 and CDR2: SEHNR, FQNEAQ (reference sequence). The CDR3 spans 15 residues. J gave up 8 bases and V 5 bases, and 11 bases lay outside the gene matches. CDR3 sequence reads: CASSPPGSGEGELFF. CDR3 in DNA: TGTGCCAGCAGCCCTCCGGGCAGCGGGGAGGGGGAGCTGTTTTTT.

The CDR3 is CASSQRGQGSYEQYF. CDR3 in DNA: TGTGCCAGCAGCCAACGGGGACAGGGGTCCTACGAGCAGTACTTC. The V gene is TRBV6-5, the J gene TRBJ2-7; TRBD1 matches at 10 bases. Losses at the gene ends were 6 bases for V and 1 base for J; bases not matched to a gene: 6. The CDR3 extends over 15 amino acids. In germline, CDR1 is MNHEY, CDR2 SVGAGI.

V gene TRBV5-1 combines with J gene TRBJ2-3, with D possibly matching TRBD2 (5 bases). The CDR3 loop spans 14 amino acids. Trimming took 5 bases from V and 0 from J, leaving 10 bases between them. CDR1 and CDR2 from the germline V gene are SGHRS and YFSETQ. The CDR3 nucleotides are TGCGCCAGCAGGCCCAGCGGAAGCACAGATACGCAGTATTTT. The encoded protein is CASRPSGSTDTQYF. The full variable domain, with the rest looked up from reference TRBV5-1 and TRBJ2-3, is KAGVTQTPRYLIKTRGQQVTLSCSPISGHRSVSWYQQTPGQGLQFLFEYFSETQRNKGNFPGRFSGRQFSNSRSEMNVSTLELGDSALYLCASRPSGSTDTQYFGPGTRLTVL.